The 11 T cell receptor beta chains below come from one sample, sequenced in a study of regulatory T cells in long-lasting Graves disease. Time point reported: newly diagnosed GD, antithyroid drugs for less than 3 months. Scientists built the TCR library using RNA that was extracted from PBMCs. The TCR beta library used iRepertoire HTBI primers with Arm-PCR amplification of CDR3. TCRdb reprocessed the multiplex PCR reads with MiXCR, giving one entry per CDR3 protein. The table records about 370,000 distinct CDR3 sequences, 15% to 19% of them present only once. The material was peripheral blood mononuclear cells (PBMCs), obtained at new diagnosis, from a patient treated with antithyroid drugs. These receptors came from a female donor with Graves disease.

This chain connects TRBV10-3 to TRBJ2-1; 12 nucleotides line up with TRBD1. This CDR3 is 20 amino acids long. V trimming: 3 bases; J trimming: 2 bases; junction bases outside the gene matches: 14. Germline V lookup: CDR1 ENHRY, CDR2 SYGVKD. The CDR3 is CAISDTGSLWDRGPYNEQFF. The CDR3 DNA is TGTGCCATCAGTGATACCGGTTCCCTTTGGGACAGGGGGCCCTACAATGAGCAGTTCTTC.

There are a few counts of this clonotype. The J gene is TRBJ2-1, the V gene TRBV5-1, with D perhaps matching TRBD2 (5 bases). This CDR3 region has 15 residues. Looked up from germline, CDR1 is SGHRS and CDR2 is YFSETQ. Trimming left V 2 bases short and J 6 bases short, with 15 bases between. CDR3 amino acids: CASSFSPLARNEQFF. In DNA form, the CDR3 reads TGCGCCAGCAGCTTTTCCCCCCTAGCACGCAATGAGCAGTTCTTC.

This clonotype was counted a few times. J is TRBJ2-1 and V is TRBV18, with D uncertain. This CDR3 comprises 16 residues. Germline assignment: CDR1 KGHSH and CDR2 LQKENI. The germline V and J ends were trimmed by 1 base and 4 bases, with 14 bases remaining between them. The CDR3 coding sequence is TGTGCCAGCTCACCACGAAGCCGCGCCGAGTACAATGAGCAGTTCTTC. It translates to CASSPRSRAEYNEQFF.

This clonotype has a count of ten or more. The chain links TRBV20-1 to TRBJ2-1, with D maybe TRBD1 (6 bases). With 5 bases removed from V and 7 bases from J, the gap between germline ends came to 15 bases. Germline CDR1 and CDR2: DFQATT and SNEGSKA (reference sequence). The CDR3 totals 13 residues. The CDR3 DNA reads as TGCAGTGCTTTGACCGGGACATTGAATGAGCAGTTCTTC. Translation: CSALTGTLNEQFF.

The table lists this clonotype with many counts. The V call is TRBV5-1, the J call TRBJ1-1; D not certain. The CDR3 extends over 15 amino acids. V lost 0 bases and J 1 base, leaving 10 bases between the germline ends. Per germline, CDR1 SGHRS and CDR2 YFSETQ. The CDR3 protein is CASSLAGFRNTEAFF. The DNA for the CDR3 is TGCGCCAGCAGCTTGGCAGGTTTCAGGAACACTGAAGCTTTCTTT.

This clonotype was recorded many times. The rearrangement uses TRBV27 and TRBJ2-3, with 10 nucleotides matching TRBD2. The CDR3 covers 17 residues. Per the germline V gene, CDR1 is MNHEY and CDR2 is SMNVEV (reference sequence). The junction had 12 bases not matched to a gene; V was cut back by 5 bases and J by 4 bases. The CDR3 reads CASSKSGRVFRADTQYF. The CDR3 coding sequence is TGTGCCAGCAGTAAAAGCGGGAGGGTCTTTAGGGCAGATACGCAGTATTTT.

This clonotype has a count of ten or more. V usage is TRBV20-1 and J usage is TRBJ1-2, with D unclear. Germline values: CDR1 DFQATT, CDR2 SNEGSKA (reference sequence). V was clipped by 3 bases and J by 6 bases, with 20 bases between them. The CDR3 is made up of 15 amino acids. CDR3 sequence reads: CSARSAASGEDGYTF. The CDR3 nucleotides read TGCAGTGCTAGGTCGGCGGCGTCCGGGGAGGATGGCTACACCTTC.

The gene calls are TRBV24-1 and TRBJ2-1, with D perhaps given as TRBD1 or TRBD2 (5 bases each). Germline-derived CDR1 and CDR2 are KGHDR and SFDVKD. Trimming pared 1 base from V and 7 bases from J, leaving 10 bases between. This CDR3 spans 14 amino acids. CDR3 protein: CATSDFGGDNEQFF. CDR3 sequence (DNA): TGTGCCACCAGTGATTTTGGGGGAGATAATGAGCAGTTCTTC.

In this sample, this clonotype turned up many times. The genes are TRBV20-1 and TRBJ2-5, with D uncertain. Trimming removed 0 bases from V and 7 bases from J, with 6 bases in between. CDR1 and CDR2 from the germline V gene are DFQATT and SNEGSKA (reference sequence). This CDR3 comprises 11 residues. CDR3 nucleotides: TGCAGTGCTAGAGATGTTATGACCCAGTACTTC. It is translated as CSARDVMTQYF.

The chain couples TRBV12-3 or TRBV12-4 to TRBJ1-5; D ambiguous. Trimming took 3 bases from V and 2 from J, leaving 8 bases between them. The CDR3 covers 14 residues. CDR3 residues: CASSFTFGNQPQHF. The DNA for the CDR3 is TGTGCCAGCAGTTTTACTTTTGGCAATCAGCCCCAGCATTTT.

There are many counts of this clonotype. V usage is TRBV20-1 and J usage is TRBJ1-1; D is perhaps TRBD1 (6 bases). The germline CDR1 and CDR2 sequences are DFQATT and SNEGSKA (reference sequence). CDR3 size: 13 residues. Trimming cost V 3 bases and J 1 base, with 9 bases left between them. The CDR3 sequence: CSASQGQNTEAFF. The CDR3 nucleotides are TGCAGTGCTAGTCAGGGACAGAACACTGAAGCTTTCTTT.